A selection of T cell receptor beta chains follows, all from one sample in a study of cytomegalovirus exposure and HLA in healthy donors. TCRdb keeps only in-frame clones here, not all; method: immunoSEQ multiplex PCR. The sample holds about 120,000 clones, around two thirds seen once. The sample comprised PBMCs. All receptors come from a human donor in good health. CDR3s include the opening cysteine and the closing phenylalanine or tryptophan. The D gene is left open where the match is weak. Expanded clones are given a class, and other clones once, few, many or no size at all.

d_gene	v_gene	j_gene	abundance	CDR3aa	CDR3nt
NA	TRBV19	TRBJ1-5	NA	CASSITVSKNQPQHF	TGTGCCAGTAGTATTACGGTGTCCAAAAATCAGCCCCAGCATTTT
NA	TRBV6-5	TRBJ2-7	NA	CASSYSSGAVGEQYF	TGTGCCAGCAGTTACTCGTCAGGGGCGGTGGGCGAGCAGTACTTC
NA	TRBV5-1	TRBJ1-1	NA	CASTRTDLNTEAFF	TGCGCCAGCACCAGAACAGATTTGAACACTGAAGCTTTCTTT
NA	TRBV28	TRBJ2-2	NA	CASTETGPTTGELFF	TGTGCCAGCACCGAAACAGGACCCACCACCGGGGAGCTGTTTTTT
TRBD2	TRBV6-6	TRBJ2-1	NA	CASSHLSGRAGNEQFF	TGTGCCAGCAGCCATCTTAGCGGGAGGGCCGGAAATGAGCAGTTCTTC
TRBD2	TRBV9	TRBJ2-3	NA	CASSVTIAGGPQADTQYF	TGTGCCAGCAGCGTAACAATAGCGGGAGGACCACAGGCAGATACGCAGTATTTT
NA	TRBV19	TRBJ2-7	NA	CASSMNGRSYEQYF	TGTGCCAGTAGTATGAATGGCCGCTCCTACGAGCAGTACTTC
NA	TRBV6-1	TRBJ2-2	once	CASSEGAVTGELFF	TGTGCCAGCAGTGAAGGGGCAGTCACCGGGGAGCTGTTTTTT
TRBD1	TRBV19	TRBJ1-5	NA	CASSNRGRGQPQHF	TGTGCCAGTAGCAACAGGGGGCGCGGTCAGCCCCAGCATTTT
NA	TRBV5-1	TRBJ2-3	NA	CASSGAGRGDTQYF	TGCGCCAGCAGTGGGGCAGGCCGTGGCGATACGCAGTATTTT
NA	TRBV29-1	TRBJ1-1	NA	CSAERGLGTEAFF	TGCAGCGCGGAGCGGGGGCTGGGGACTGAAGCTTTCTTT
NA	TRBV10-1	TRBJ2-7	NA	CASSESRAGTYYEQYF	TGCGCCAGCAGTGAGTCGCGGGCCGGGACATACTACGAGCAGTACTTC
NA	TRBV9	TRBJ2-5	NA	CASSAVDAGTQPRKTQYF	TGTGCCAGCAGCGCAGTGGACGCCGGGACTCAACCCCGTAAGACCCAGTACTTC
NA	TRBV7-2	TRBJ2-7	NA	CASSTLETYEQYF	TGTGCCAGCAGCACCCTAGAAACCTACGAGCAGTACTTC
NA	TRBV29-1	TRBJ1-1	NA	CSVAPAGRRTEAFF	TGCAGCGTCGCCCCGGCCGGGAGGAGGACTGAAGCTTTCTTT
TRBD2	TRBV30	TRBJ2-1	NA	CAWILAGGREQFF	TGTGCCTGGATATTAGCGGGGGGGAGGGAGCAGTTCTTC
TRBD2	TRBV9	TRBJ2-1	NA	CASSVGAGEENEQFF	TGTGCCAGCAGCGTAGGGGCGGGAGAAGAGAATGAGCAGTTCTTC
TRBD1	TRBV7-2	TRBJ2-3	NA	CASSSTGVGADTQYF	TGTGCCAGCAGCTCAACAGGGGTTGGGGCAGATACGCAGTATTTT
TRBD1	TRBV2	TRBJ1-4	NA	CASSLDRGRMDEKLFF	TGTGCCAGCAGCCTCGACAGGGGGCGAATGGATGAAAAACTGTTTTTT
NA	TRBV9	TRBJ2-6	NA	CASSVRVAGANVLTF	TGTGCCAGCAGCGTCAGGGTGGCTGGGGCCAACGTCCTGACTTTC
NA	TRBV5-1	TRBJ2-7	few	CASSLQPGYDAYEQYF	TGCGCCAGCAGCCTTCAACCAGGGTACGATGCCTACGAGCAGTACTTC
TRBD1	TRBV29-1	TRBJ2-1	NA	CSGGQGAQVRFF	TGCAGCGGCGGGCAGGGGGCCCAGGTGCGGTTCTTC
NA	TRBV6-6	TRBJ2-7	NA	CASRTPQGWVF	TGTGCCAGCAGAACCCCGCAGGGGTGGGTCTTC
TRBD1	TRBV5-1	TRBJ2-3	few	CASSLGTGLADTQYF	TGCGCCAGCAGCTTGGGGACAGGGCTGGCAGATACGCAGTATTTT
NA	TRBV29-1	TRBJ2-5	NA	CSVARFSGRETQYF	TGCAGCGTTGCGCGATTTTCAGGGAGGGAGACCCAGTACTTC
TRBD1	TRBV2	TRBJ1-1	NA	CASSGQGANEAFF	TGTGCCAGCAGTGGACAGGGGGCTAATGAAGCTTTCTTT
TRBD2	TRBV4-1	TRBJ2-7	NA	CASSQGGYEQYF	TGCGCCAGCAGCCAGGGGGGGTACGAGCAGTACTTC
NA	TRBV6-1	TRBJ1-3	NA	CASSHRENGNTIYF	TGTGCCAGCAGTCACAGGGAGAATGGAAACACCATATATTTT
TRBD1	TRBV5-1	TRBJ2-1	NA	CASSLPTGGAGNEQFF	TGCGCCAGCAGCTTGCCCACAGGGGGCGCAGGGAATGAGCAGTTCTTC
NA	TRBV27	TRBJ2-1	NA	CASSLVLSSYNEQFF	TGTGCCAGCAGTTTAGTCCTGAGCTCCTACAATGAGCAGTTCTTC
TRBD1	TRBV5-6	TRBJ1-4	few	CASRRGLTSAANEKLFF	TGTGCCAGCAGGAGGGGGCTTACCAGTGCCGCAAATGAAAAACTGTTTTTT
TRBD1	TRBV14	TRBJ2-3	NA	CASSHLDRLGDTQYF	TGTGCCAGCAGCCATTTGGACAGGCTGGGAGATACGCAGTATTTT
TRBD1	TRBV29-1	TRBJ2-7	NA	CSAKTGPYEQYF	TGCAGCGCCAAGACAGGGCCCTACGAGCAGTACTTC
TRBD2	TRBV11-2	TRBJ2-2	many	CARRGGRRGIAGELFF	TGTGCCAGACGGGGGGGGCGCAGGGGTATCGCCGGGGAGCTGTTTTTT
TRBD1	TRBV28	TRBJ1-4	NA	CASNVRGPSEKLFF	TGTGCCAGCAACGTCAGGGGGCCGAGTGAAAAACTGTTTTTT
NA	TRBV30	TRBJ1-2	NA	CAWSNPGDLNYGYTF	TGTGCCTGGAGTAACCCGGGAGACCTTAACTATGGCTACACCTTC
NA	TRBV6-1	TRBJ2-7	NA	CASSEYRVVGGYYEQYF	TGTGCCAGCAGTGAATATAGGGTTGTAGGGGGATACTACGAGCAGTACTTC
NA	TRBV7-9	TRBJ2-1	few	CASSLTDEQFF	TGTGCCAGCAGCCTAACGGATGAGCAGTTCTTC
TRBD1	TRBV6-1	TRBJ1-4	NA	CASSERTGANEKLFF	TGTGCCAGCAGTGAACGGACAGGGGCTAATGAAAAACTGTTTTTT
NA	TRBV28	TRBJ1-4	once	CASRAGAATNEKLFF	TGTGCCAGCAGGGCAGGGGCGGCAACTAATGAAAAACTGTTTTTT
NA	TRBV6-6	TRBJ1-4	NA	CASSRASSGGAEKLFF	TGTGCCAGCAGTAGGGCTTCTTCTGGGGGCGCTGAAAAACTGTTTTTT
NA	TRBV6-5	TRBJ2-1	NA	CASSFLEDSEQFF	TGTGCCAGCAGTTTCCTCGAGGACAGCGAGCAGTTCTTC
TRBD1	TRBV28	TRBJ2-7	few	CASSSAGTGAYEQYF	TGTGCCAGCAGTTCCGCCGGGACAGGCGCCTACGAGCAGTACTTC
TRBD1	TRBV9	TRBJ1-2	once	CASSVDSGQDYGYTF	TGTGCCAGCAGCGTAGATAGTGGACAGGACTATGGCTACACCTTC
NA	TRBV5-4	TRBJ2-7	NA	CASSFPGFEQYF	TGTGCCAGCAGCTTTCCAGGGTTCGAGCAGTACTTC